Below, 16 T cell receptor beta chains from the same sample are listed, as sequenced in a study of blood T cell repertoires in COVID-19. Some clones are missing from TCRdb's copy, which holds only in-frame ones; the method was immunoSEQ multiplex PCR. The sample yields roughly 500,000 clones, 85% to 90% seen once. Source material: peripheral blood. Receptor source: a young man with COVID-19, enrolled during active disease.

This chain links TRBV19 with TRBJ2-4; TRBD2 matches at 13 bases. Germline loops: CDR1 LNHDA, CDR2 SQIVND (reference sequence). The length of the CDR3 is 20 residues. The ends lost 0 bases at V and 1 base at J; junction bases unmatched: 9. CDR3 in amino acids: CASSIDQDRTSGSAKNIQYF. The CDR3 DNA reads as TGTGCCAGTAGTATAGACCAAGACAGGACTAGCGGGAGTGCCAAAAACATTCAGTACTTC.

The CDR3 DNA is TGTGCCAGCAGTTACTCGTGGAAGGGGGCCTACGAGCAGTACTTC. Protein: CASSYSWKGAYEQYF. V usage is TRBV6-5 and J usage is TRBJ2-7; a weak D match, TRBD1 (6 bases). V lost 0 bases and J lost 2, with 11 bases in between. Germline V lookup: CDR1 MNHEY, CDR2 SVGAGI. CDR3 length: 15 amino acids.

This chain connects TRBV9 to TRBJ2-5, with D unclear. Germline V gene data show CDR1 as SGDLS and CDR2 as YYNGEE. V was cut by 0 bases and J by 4 bases, with 10 bases left in between. The CDR3 is 14 amino acids. In DNA, the CDR3 is TGTGCCAGCAGCGTAGGAAGCTCCGGAGAGACCCAGTACTTC. Protein: CASSVGSSGETQYF.

The chain couples TRBV29-1 to TRBJ2-7; weak D call: TRBD1 (6 bases). Trimming removed 3 bases at V and 6 bases at J, with 15 bases between. The germline V gene has CDR1 SQVTM and CDR2 ANQGSEA. CDR3 size: 13 residues. CDR3 loop: CSVELQGLAEQYF. In DNA, the CDR3 is TGCAGCGTTGAGTTGCAGGGGTTGGCCGAGCAGTACTTC.

The genes are TRBV9 and TRBJ2-3, with a possible D match to TRBD2 (6 bases). Germline CDR1 reads SGDLS; CDR2 reads YYNGEE. V was clipped by 4 bases and J by 6 bases, with 15 bases between them. The CDR3 length is 14 residues. CDR3 nucleotides: TGTGCCAGCAGCACGGGTCTTGCGGGGGATACGCAGTATTTT. As protein: CASSTGLAGDTQYF.

The chain employs TRBV4-2 and TRBJ2-3; 7 positions match TRBD2. Looked up from germline, CDR1 is LGHNA and CDR2 is YNFKEQ. The trim removed 0 bases at V and 2 bases at J, leaving 11 bases unmatched. The CDR3 runs 18 residues. The CDR3 loop is CASSQDPRNGRSTDTQYF. The CDR3 DNA is TGTGCCAGCAGCCAAGATCCGCGTAACGGGAGGTCCACAGATACGCAGTATTTT.

The count of this clone is one. V and J are TRBV2 and TRBJ1-5, with D possibly being TRBD1 (6 bases). V was cut by 5 bases and J by 4 bases, with 9 bases left in between. The length of the CDR3 is 13 residues. CDR1 is SNHLY and CDR2 is FYNNEI in the germline V gene. The CDR3 coding sequence is TGTGCCAGCAGTTCAGGGGTGAATCAGCCCCAGCATTTT. It encodes CASSSGVNQPQHF.

This chain connects TRBV12-3 or TRBV12-4 to TRBJ1-5, with no clear D. V lost 3 bases and J 6 bases, leaving 9 bases between the germline ends. This CDR3 has 13 amino acids. CDR3 sequence: CASSFSAGQPQHF. CDR3 nucleotide sequence: TGTGCCAGCAGTTTTTCTGCCGGTCAGCCCCAGCATTTT.

The chain uses TRBV7-9 and TRBJ2-1, with 11 nucleotides matching TRBD2. V lost 4 bases, J lost 9 bases, and 17 bases stayed unmatched. This CDR3 region has 18 residues. Germline CDR1 is SEHNR and CDR2 is FQNEAQ (reference sequence). DNA of the CDR3: TGTGCCAGCAGCTCTACCAGGGGACTAGCGGAATCTGGCGGTGAGCAGTTCTTC. Translated: CASSSTRGLAESGGEQFF.

The chain is built from TRBV2 and TRBJ2-2; D might be TRBD1 (5 bases). Per the germline V gene, CDR1 is SNHLY and CDR2 is FYNNEI. The CDR3 sequence is 15 residues long. V dropped 3 bases and J dropped 3 bases, with 11 bases sitting between them. CDR3 residues: CASSEGRGYTGELFF. The CDR3 region has the DNA TGTGCCAGCAGTGAGGGTAGGGGATACACCGGGGAGCTGTTTTTT.

This clone was detected a few times. V and J are TRBV9 and TRBJ1-2; TRBD1 matches 7 bases. With V trimmed by 0 bases and J by 4 bases, 6 bases remained unmatched. The CDR3 has 15 residues. Germline V gives CDR1 SGDLS, CDR2 YYNGEE. The CDR3 bases are TGTGCCAGCAGCGTAGCGGCCGGGACAGCCTATGGCTACACCTTC. Encoded protein: CASSVAAGTAYGYTF.

The chain employs TRBV7-9 and TRBJ1-1; the match to TRBD1 covers 9 bases. Germline V gene data show CDR1 as SEHNR and CDR2 as FQNEAQ (reference sequence). V dropped 10 bases and J dropped 4; count of bases not matched to a gene: 7. The length of the CDR3 is 13 residues. CDR3: CATSQGAGTEAFF. The CDR3 coding sequence is TGTGCCACCTCACAGGGGGCCGGCACTGAAGCTTTCTTT.

The genes are TRBV1 and TRBJ2-2; the table's D call, TRBD2, was not checked against the DNA. TRBV1 corresponds to a pseudogene. The CDR3 runs 14 residues. The CDR3 here is CTSSQDSYTGELFF. CDR3 coding DNA: TGCACCAGCAGCCAAGACTCCTACACCGGGGAGCTGTTTTTT.

J is TRBJ2-7 and V is TRBV9, with D perhaps TRBD2 (6 bases). The V gene lost 0 bases and the J gene lost 3 bases, with 13 bases spanning the gap. The CDR3 has 15 residues. Per the germline V gene, CDR1 is SGDLS and CDR2 is YYNGEE. CDR3 region: CASSVGRDLYYEQYF. The DNA for the CDR3 is TGTGCCAGCAGCGTAGGGAGGGACCTCTACTACGAGCAGTACTTC.

CDR3 residues: CASSRRSGRYEQYF. For the CDR3, the DNA is TGTGCCAGTAGTAGGCGTAGCGGGCGATACGAGCAGTACTTC. V usage is TRBV19 and J usage is TRBJ2-7; 7 positions agree with TRBD2. The germline V gene encodes CDR1 LNHDA and CDR2 SQIVND (reference sequence). V lost 4 bases to trimming and J lost 4 bases; unmatched junction nucleotides: 7. CDR3 length: 14 amino acids.

This clone appeared once. Different DNA sequences within this sample yield the same CDR3. The chain has TRBV2 and TRBJ1-4, with D perhaps matching TRBD1 (6 bases). CDR1 is SNHLY, CDR2 FYNNEI, per germline. The CDR3 totals 14 residues. V lost 3 bases, J lost 5 bases, and 10 bases lay in between. Written as DNA, the CDR3 is TGTGCCAGCAGTGATCGGACAGCGAATGAAAAACTGTTTTTT. Its translation is CASSDRTANEKLFF.